Following are 21 T cell receptor beta chains from one sample sequenced in a study of T cells after yellow fever vaccination. TCRdb reanalysed the 5' RACE reads using MiXCR and keeps one entry per CDR3 protein. The sample has roughly 500,000 distinct CDR3 sequences, roughly a fifth seen once. Sequencing used PBMCs, obtained 15 days after the yellow fever booster vaccination. The receptors derive from a young man who received the YFV17D yellow fever vaccine.

The gene calls are TRBV20-1 and TRBJ2-3; D may match TRBD1 or TRBD2 (5 bases each). V was pared by 5 bases and J by 7 bases, with 28 bases between. The CDR3 spans 17 residues. Germline-derived CDR1 and CDR2 are DFQATT and SNEGSKA (reference sequence). The CDR3 DNA reads TGCAGTGCTCCGAGCGCCGGGACCCTCGGCCCTCTAAATACGCAGTATTTT. Encoded protein: CSAPSAGTLGPLNTQYF.

The V gene is TRBV6-2 or TRBV6-3, the J gene TRBJ2-3; D ambiguous. Looked up from germline, CDR1 is MNHEY and CDR2 is SVGEGT. Trimming stripped 2 bases from V and 4 bases from J, with 13 bases between. The CDR3 runs 15 residues. The CDR3 reads CASSYDPVGSDTQYF. In DNA form, the CDR3 reads TGTGCCAGCAGTTACGACCCCGTCGGCTCAGATACGCAGTATTTT.

This clonotype was observed a few times. The gene calls are TRBV12-3 or TRBV12-4 and TRBJ2-1; 8 nucleotides match TRBD1. This CDR3 is built from 15 residues. The V and J ends lost 8 bases and 4 bases, in that order; junction bases with no gene match: 10. The CDR3 DNA reads TGTGCCAGCGCCTATGACAGGGGCCCGTACAATGAGCAGTTCTTC. Translated: CASAYDRGPYNEQFF.

The chain is built from TRBV29-1 and TRBJ2-7, with 9 bases fitting TRBD1. Germline values: CDR1 SQVTM, CDR2 ANQGSEA. J was trimmed by 4 bases and V by 0 bases; bases with no gene match: 4. The CDR3 runs to 14 residues. For the CDR3, the DNA is TGCAGCGTTGAAGACCGGGACAGGGTTTACGAGCAGTACTTC. Encoded protein: CSVEDRDRVYEQYF.

This clonotype was seen a handful of times. The chain employs TRBV20-1 and TRBJ2-7, with D maybe TRBD2 (6 bases). Deletions cut 3 bases from V and 4 bases from J, with 13 bases between. Germline V gene data show CDR1 as DFQATT and CDR2 as SNEGSKA (reference sequence). The CDR3 is 13 residues long. CDR3 bases: TGCAGTGCTAGTTCGGCGGGAAGATACGAGCAGTACTTC. It is translated as CSASSAGRYEQYF.

V is TRBV7-2 and J is TRBJ2-7; weak D call: TRBD1 (6 bases). Trimming pared 3 bases from V and 2 bases from J, leaving 11 bases between. Per the germline V gene, CDR1 is SGHTA and CDR2 is FQGNSA. The CDR3 consists of 14 residues. The CDR3 DNA follows: TGTGCCAGCAGCTTTATTCAGGGGACCTACGAGCAGTACTTC. It is translated as CASSFIQGTYEQYF.

This clonotype turned up a few times. The rearrangement joins TRBV5-6 to TRBJ1-1, with 7 bases aligning to TRBD1. CDR1 and CDR2 from the germline V gene are SGHDT and YYEEEE. The CDR3 sequence is 14 residues long. Germline trimming cut 7 bases from V and 1 base from J; bases unmatched to any gene: 7. The CDR3, as DNA: TGTGCCAGCCGAGGACAGGCGGGGAACACTGAAGCTTTCTTT. As protein: CASRGQAGNTEAFF.

This clonotype was recorded a few times. CDR3 sequence: CASSRLSGRVTDTQYF. The CDR3 DNA reads as TGTGCCAGCAGCCGCCTCAGCGGGAGGGTCACAGATACGCAGTATTTT. V usage is TRBV14 and J usage is TRBJ2-3; TRBD2 aligns across 10 bases. The CDR3 runs 16 residues. With 4 bases clipped from V and 2 bases from J, the junction kept 6 bases outside the gene matches. CDR1 is SGHDN and CDR2 is FVKESK in the germline V gene.

This clonotype was picked up a small number of times. The chain joins TRBV24-1 to TRBJ2-2; D is undetermined. Between the trimmed V and J ends, which lost 7 bases and 1 base, there was a span of 6 bases. This CDR3 is 13 amino acids long. Germline loops: CDR1 KGHDR, CDR2 SFDVKD. CDR3 in DNA: TGTGCCACCAGCCAGATGAACACCGGGGAGCTGTTTTTT. Its translation: CATSQMNTGELFF.

The rearrangement uses TRBV20-1 and TRBJ1-2, with TRBD1 identical over 7 bases. J gave up 5 bases and V 3 bases, and 6 bases lay outside the gene matches. This CDR3 has 13 residues. Germline loops: CDR1 DFQATT, CDR2 SNEGSKA (reference sequence). CDR3: CSASATGEYGYTF. In DNA form, the CDR3 reads TGCAGTGCTAGTGCCACAGGGGAATATGGCTACACCTTC.

The chain carries TRBV5-1 and TRBJ1-6; 8 bases map to TRBD1. Germline CDR1 is SGHRS and CDR2 is YFSETQ. V lost 8 bases and J lost 10; bases outside the gene matches: 8. This CDR3 has 13 amino acids. As DNA, the CDR3 is TGCGCCAGTGGACAGGGAAGTGGATCACCCCTCCACTTT. Translating it yields CASGQGSGSPLHF.

A few counts support this clonotype. The rearrangement uses TRBV24-1 and TRBJ2-3; D not resolved. Germline-derived CDR1 and CDR2 are KGHDR and SFDVKD. Trimming stripped 2 bases from V and 2 bases from J, with 10 bases between. The CDR3 runs 15 residues. The CDR3 sequence is CATSDSAVYTDTQYF. CDR3 bases: TGTGCCACCAGTGATTCGGCAGTGTACACAGATACGCAGTATTTT.

This clonotype showed up many times. J is TRBJ2-5 and V is TRBV12-3 or TRBV12-4; D may correspond to TRBD1 or TRBD2 (5 bases each). CDR3 length equals 12 residues. The V end was cut by 5 bases, the J end by 5 bases, with 9 bases between. In DNA, the CDR3 is TGTGCCAGCAGTCGGTGGGGGGAGACCCAGTACTTC. It yields the protein CASSRWGETQYF.

This clonotype was seen a handful of times. The chain recombines TRBV29-1 with TRBJ2-7, with D tentatively TRBD2 (6 bases). This CDR3 contains 14 residues. V was shortened by 5 bases and J by 3 bases, with 17 bases between the two germline ends. CDR1 is SQVTM, CDR2 ANQGSEA, per germline. CDR3 loop: CSVRSPGESYEQYF. In nucleotides, the CDR3 is TGCAGCGTTCGGTCCCCGGGAGAAAGCTACGAGCAGTACTTC.

This clonotype was found many times. CDR3 sequence reads: CASSEGTSADTQYF. Written as DNA, the CDR3 is TGTGCCAGCAGCGAGGGGACTAGCGCAGATACGCAGTATTTT. The chain uses TRBV7-2 and TRBJ2-3; 10 nucleotides line up with TRBD2. This CDR3 has 14 residues. V dropped 5 bases and J dropped 4; count of bases not matched to a gene: 3. Germline-derived CDR1 and CDR2 are SGHTA and FQGNSA.

The chain recombines TRBV7-2 with TRBJ2-7; D is undetermined. Germline CDR1 reads SGHTA; CDR2 reads FQGNSA. V lost 5 bases, J lost 7 bases, and 21 bases lay in between. This CDR3 spans 15 amino acids. The CDR3 DNA follows: TGTGCCAGCAGCCCCTCGGGCCTGGGGATGGGGGAGCAGTACTTC. Translation: CASSPSGLGMGEQYF. The complete variable domain, with remaining parts taken from reference TRBV7-2 and TRBJ2-7, reads GAGVSQSPSNKVTEKGKDVELRCDPISGHTALYWYRQSLGQGLEFLIYFQGNSAPDKSGLPSDRFSAERTGGSVSTLTIQRTQQEDSAVYLCASSPSGLGMGEQYFGPGTRLTVT.

This clonotype was seen more than once but under ten times. For the CDR3, the DNA is TGTGCCAGCAGTCCAGGGCGGGGAACCACTGAAGCTTTCTTT. Its translation: CASSPGRGTTEAFF. V gene TRBV14 combines with J gene TRBJ1-1; perhaps TRBD1 as D (5 bases). The CDR3 has 14 amino acids. The V end lost 6 bases, the J end lost 4 bases, and 15 bases lay between the germline ends. Germline V lookup: CDR1 SGHDN, CDR2 FVKESK. Drawing the rest from reference TRBV14 and TRBJ1-1, the complete variable domain is EAGVTQFPSHSVIEKGQTVTLRCDPISGHDNLYWYRRVMGKEIKFLLHFVKESKQDESGMPNNRFLAERTGGTYSTLKVQPAELEDSGVYFCASSPGRGTTEAFFGQGTRLTVV.

This clonotype showed up just a few times. This chain joins TRBV5-1 and TRBJ2-7; D gene unclear. In germline, CDR1 is SGHRS, CDR2 YFSETQ. Trimming took 4 bases from V and 0 from J, leaving 14 bases between them. This CDR3 comprises 15 residues. Here the CDR3 DNA reads TGCGCCAGCAGCCGGGCGACTTTAAGCTCCTACGAGCAGTACTTC. Its translation: CASSRATLSSYEQYF.

A few counts support this clonotype. CDR3 DNA sequence: TGTGCCACCAGCAGCCGGGACAAAGACAATGAGCAGTTCTTC. It translates to CATSSRDKDNEQFF. J is TRBJ2-1 and V is TRBV15, with D possibly matching TRBD1 (6 bases). The germline gives CDR1 LNHNV, CDR2 YYDKDF (reference sequence). The CDR3 spans 14 residues. The V and J ends lost 3 bases and 5 bases respectively, with 11 bases between them.

This clonotype has just a few counts. The J gene is TRBJ2-1, the V gene TRBV20-1; possible D gene TRBD2, 5 bases. CDR1 is DFQATT, CDR2 SNEGSKA, per germline (reference sequence). The ends were cut back, 3 bases at V and 4 bases at J, with 10 bases in the middle. CDR3 length equals 13 residues. CDR3 in amino acids: CSARTDSYNEQFF. DNA for the CDR3: TGCAGTGCTAGGACGGACTCGTACAATGAGCAGTTCTTC.

This clonotype was seen ten or more times. This rearrangement joins TRBV5-1 to TRBJ2-7, with a possible D match to TRBD1 (6 bases). This CDR3 spans 14 amino acids. Between the trimmed V and J ends, which lost 4 bases and 1 base, there was a span of 12 bases. CDR1 SGHRS and CDR2 YFSETQ come from the germline V gene. The CDR3 loop is CASSRTATSYEQYF. CDR3 coding DNA: TGCGCCAGCAGCCGGACAGCCACTTCCTACGAGCAGTACTTC.